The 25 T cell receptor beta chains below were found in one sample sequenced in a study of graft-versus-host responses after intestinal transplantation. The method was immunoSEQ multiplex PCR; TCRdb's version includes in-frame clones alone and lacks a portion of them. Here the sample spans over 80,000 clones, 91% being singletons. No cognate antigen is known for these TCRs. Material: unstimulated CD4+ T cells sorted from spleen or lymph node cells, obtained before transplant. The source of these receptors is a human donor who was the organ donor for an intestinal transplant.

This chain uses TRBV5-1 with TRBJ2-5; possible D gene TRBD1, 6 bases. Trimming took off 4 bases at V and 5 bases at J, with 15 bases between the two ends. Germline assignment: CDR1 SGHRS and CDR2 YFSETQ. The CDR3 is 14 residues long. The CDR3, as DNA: TGCGCCAGCAGCCACCGGACAGTCGGGGAGACCCAGTACTTC. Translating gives CASSHRTVGETQYF.

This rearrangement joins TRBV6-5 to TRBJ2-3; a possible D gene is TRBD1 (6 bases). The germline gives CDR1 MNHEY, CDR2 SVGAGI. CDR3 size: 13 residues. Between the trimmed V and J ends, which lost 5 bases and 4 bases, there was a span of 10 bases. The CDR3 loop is CASSLYRADTQYF. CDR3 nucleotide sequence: TGTGCCAGCAGTCTCTACAGGGCAGATACGCAGTATTTT.

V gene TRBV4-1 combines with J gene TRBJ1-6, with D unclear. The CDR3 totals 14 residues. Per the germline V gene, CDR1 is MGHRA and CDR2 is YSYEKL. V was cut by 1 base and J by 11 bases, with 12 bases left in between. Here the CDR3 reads CASSQASRRTPLHF. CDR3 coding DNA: TGCGCCAGCAGCCAAGCAAGCAGGAGGACACCCCTCCACTTT.

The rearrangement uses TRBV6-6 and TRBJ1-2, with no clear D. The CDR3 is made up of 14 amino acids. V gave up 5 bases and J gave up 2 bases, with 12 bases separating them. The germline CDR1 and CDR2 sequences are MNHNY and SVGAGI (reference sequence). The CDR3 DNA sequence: TGTGCCAGCAGTCCCACCGGAGGCAACTATGGCTACACCTTC. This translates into CASSPTGGNYGYTF.

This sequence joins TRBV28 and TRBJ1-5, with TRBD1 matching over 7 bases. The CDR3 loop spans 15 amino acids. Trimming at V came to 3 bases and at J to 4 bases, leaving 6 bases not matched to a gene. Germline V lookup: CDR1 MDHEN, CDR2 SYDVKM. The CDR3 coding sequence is TGTGCCAGCAGTTTTAGGGGGCAAGGGAATCAGCCCCAGCATTTT. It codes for CASSFRGQGNQPQHF.

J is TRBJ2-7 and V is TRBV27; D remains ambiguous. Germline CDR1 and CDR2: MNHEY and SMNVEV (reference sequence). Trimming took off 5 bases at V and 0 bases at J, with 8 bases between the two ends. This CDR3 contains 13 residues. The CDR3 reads CASSRGFSYEQYF. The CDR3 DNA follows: TGTGCCAGCAGTAGAGGCTTCTCCTACGAGCAGTACTTC.

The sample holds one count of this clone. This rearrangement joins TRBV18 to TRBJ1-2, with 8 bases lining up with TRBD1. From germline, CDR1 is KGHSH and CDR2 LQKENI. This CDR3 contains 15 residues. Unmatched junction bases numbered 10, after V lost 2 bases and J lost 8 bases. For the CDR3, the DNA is TGTGCCAGCTCACCAGAGGGCACAGGGGGAGTCGGCTACACCTTC. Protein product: CASSPEGTGGVGYTF. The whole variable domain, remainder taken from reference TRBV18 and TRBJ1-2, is NAGVMQNPRHLVRRRGQEARLRCSPMKGHSHVYWYRQLPEEGLKFMVYLQKENIIDESGMPKERFSAEFPKEGPSILRIQQVVRGDSAAYFCASSPEGTGGVGYTFGSGTRLTVV.

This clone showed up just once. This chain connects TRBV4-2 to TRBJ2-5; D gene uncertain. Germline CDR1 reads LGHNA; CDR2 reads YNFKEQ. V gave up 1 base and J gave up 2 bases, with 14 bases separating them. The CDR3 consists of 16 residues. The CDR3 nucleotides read TGTGCCAGCAGCCAAGGTCCGCTCTCGAGGCAAGAGACCCAGTACTTC. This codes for CASSQGPLSRQETQYF.

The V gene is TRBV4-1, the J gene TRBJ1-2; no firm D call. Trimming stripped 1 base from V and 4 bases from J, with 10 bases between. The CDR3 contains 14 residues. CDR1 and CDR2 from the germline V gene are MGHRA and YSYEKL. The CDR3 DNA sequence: TGCGCCAGCAGCCAAGCCGGGATCCCCTATGGCTACACCTTC. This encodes CASSQAGIPYGYTF.

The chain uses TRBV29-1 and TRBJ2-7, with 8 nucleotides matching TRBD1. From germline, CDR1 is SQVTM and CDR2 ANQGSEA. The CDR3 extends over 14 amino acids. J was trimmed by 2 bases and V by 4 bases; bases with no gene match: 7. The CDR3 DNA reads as TGCAGCGTTGCCCAGGGGGCCAAAACCTACGAGCAGTACTTC. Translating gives CSVAQGAKTYEQYF.

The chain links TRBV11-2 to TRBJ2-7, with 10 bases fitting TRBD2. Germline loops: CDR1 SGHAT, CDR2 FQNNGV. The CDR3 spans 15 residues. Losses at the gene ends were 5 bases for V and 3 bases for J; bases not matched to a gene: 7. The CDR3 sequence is CASSLSGGPYYEQYF. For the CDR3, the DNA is TGTGCCAGCAGCCTTAGCGGGGGGCCGTACTACGAGCAGTACTTC. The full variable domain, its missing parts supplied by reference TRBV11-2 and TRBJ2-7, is EAGVAQSPRYKIIEKRQSVAFWCNPISGHATLYWYQQILGQGPKLLIQFQNNGVVDDSQLPKDRFSAERLKGVDSTLKIQPAKLEDSAVYLCASSLSGGPYYEQYFGPGTRLTVT.

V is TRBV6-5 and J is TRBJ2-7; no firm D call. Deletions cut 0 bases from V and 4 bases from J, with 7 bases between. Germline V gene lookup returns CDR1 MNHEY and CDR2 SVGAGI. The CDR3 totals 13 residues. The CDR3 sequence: CASSYSTGYEQYF. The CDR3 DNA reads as TGTGCCAGCAGTTACTCAACCGGGTACGAGCAGTACTTC.

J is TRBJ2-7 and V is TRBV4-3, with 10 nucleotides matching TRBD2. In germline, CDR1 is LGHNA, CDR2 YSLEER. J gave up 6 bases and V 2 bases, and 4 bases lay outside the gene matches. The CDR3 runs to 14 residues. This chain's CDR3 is CASSQSLAGVEQYF. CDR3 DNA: TGCGCCAGCAGCCAATCCCTAGCGGGGGTCGAGCAGTACTTC.

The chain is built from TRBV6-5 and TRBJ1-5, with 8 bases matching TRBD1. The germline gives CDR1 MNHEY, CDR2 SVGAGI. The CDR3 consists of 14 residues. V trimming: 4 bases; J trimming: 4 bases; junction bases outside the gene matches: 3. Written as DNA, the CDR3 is TGTGCCAGCAGTTCCCACAGGGGGAATCAGCCCCAGCATTTT. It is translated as CASSSHRGNQPQHF.

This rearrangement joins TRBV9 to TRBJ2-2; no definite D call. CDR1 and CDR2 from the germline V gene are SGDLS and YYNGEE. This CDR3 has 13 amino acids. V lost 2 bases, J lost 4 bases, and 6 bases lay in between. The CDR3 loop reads CASSVGFTGELFF. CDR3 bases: TGTGCCAGCAGCGTCGGGTTCACCGGGGAGCTGTTTTTT.

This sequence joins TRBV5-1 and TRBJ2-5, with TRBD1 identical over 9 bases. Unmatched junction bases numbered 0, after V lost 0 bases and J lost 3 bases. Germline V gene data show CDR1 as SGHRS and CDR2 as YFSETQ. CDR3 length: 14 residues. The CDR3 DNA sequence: TGCGCCAGCAGCTTGGGGACAGGGGAAGAGACCCAGTACTTC. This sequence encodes CASSLGTGEETQYF.

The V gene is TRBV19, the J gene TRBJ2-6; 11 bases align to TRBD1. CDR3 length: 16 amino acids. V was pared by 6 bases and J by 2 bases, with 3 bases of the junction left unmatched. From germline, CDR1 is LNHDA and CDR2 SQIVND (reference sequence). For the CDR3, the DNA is TGTGCCAGTAGGGACAGGGGGCGGCCTGGGGCCAACGTCCTGACTTTC. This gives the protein CASRDRGRPGANVLTF.

The CDR3 spells CASSARIRTDTQYF. In nucleotides, the CDR3 is TGTGCCAGCAGCGCGCGGATCCGCACAGATACGCAGTATTTT. This sequence joins TRBV9 and TRBJ2-3; D is ambiguous. Trimming stripped 3 bases from V and 1 base from J, with 9 bases between. The CDR3 loop spans 14 amino acids. Germline V gives CDR1 SGDLS, CDR2 YYNGEE.

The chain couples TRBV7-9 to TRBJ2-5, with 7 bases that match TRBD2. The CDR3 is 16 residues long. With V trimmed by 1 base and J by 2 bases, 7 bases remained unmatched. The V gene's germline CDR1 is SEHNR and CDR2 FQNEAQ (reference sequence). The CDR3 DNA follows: TGTGCCAGCAGCTTAGTTTTGACTAGCACTCAAGAGACCCAGTACTTC. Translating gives CASSLVLTSTQETQYF.

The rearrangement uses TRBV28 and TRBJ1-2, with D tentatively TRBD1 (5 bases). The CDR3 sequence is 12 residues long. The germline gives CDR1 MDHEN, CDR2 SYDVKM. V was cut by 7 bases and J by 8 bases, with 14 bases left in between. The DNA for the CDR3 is TGTGCCAGCAACTCACGCGGGGACGGCTACACCTTC. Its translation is CASNSRGDGYTF.

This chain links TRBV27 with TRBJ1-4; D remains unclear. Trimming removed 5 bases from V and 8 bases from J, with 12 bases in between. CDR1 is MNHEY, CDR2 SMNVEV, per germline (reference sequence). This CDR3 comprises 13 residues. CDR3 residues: CASSPRFREKLFF. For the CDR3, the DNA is TGTGCCAGCAGTCCCAGGTTCCGGGAAAAACTGTTTTTT.

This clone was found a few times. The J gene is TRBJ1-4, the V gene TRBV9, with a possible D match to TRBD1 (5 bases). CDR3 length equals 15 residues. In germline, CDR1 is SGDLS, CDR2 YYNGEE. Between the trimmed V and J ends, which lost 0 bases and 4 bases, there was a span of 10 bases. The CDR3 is CASSVVGRGNEKLFF. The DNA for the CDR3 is TGTGCCAGCAGCGTAGTGGGGCGAGGTAATGAAAAACTGTTTTTT. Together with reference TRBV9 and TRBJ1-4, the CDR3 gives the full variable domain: DSGVTQTPKHLITATGQRVTLRCSPRSGDLSVYWYQQSLDQGLQFLIQYYNGEERAKGNILERFSAQQFPDLHSELNLSSLELGDSALYFCASSVVGRGNEKLFFGSGTQLSVL.

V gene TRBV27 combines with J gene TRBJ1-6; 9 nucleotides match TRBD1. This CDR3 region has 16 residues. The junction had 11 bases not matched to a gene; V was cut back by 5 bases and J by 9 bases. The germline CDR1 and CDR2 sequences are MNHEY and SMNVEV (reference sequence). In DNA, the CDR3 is TGTGCCAGCAGTCCCCTCAAGGGGACAGGGCTTTCACCCCTCCACTTT. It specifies CASSPLKGTGLSPLHF.

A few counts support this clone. In nucleotides, the CDR3 is TGTGCCAGCAGCCCCGGGTTCGTCGAAAACACCATATATTTT. This translates into CASSPGFVENTIYF. This chain uses TRBV7-9 with TRBJ1-3; D gene unclear. CDR3 length equals 14 residues. Trimming took 5 bases from V and 6 from J, leaving 14 bases between them. CDR1 and CDR2 (germline): SEHNR, FQNEAQ (reference sequence). Looking up the rest from reference TRBV7-9 and TRBJ1-3 gives the full variable domain: DTGVSQNPRHKITKRGQNVTFRCDPISEHNRLYWYRQTLGQGPEFLTYFQNEAQLEKSRLLSDRFSAERPKGSFSTLEIQRTEQGDSAMYLCASSPGFVENTIYFGEGSWLTVV.

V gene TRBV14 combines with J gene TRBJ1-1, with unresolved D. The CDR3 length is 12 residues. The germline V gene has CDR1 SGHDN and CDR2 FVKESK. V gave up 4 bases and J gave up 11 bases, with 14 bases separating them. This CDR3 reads CASSPVRSTAFF. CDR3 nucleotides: TGTGCCAGCAGCCCTGTGAGGTCGACGGCTTTCTTT.